The next 31 T cell receptor beta chains were all read from a single sample in a study of long-term antiretroviral therapy in people with HIV. The immunoSEQ assay was v3.0, run at survey level. Method: immunoSEQ multiplex PCR; TCRdb's copy keeps in-frame clones and lacks some. Of about 36,000 clones in the sample, 90% to 95% were seen once. This specimen was unsorted PBMCs, taken 4.1 years after starting antiretroviral therapy. The receptors come from a woman in her fifties or sixties with HIV.

The chain recombines TRBV7-2 with TRBJ2-2; D unresolved. Germline loops: CDR1 SGHTA, CDR2 FQGNSA. The ends were cut back, 2 bases at V and 2 bases at J, with 6 bases in the middle. The CDR3 extends over 14 amino acids. CDR3 sequence reads: CASSLMGNTGELFF. CDR3 bases: TGTGCCAGCAGCTTAATGGGAAACACCGGGGAGCTGTTTTTT.

The DNA of the CDR3 is TGTGCCAGCAGTTACTCGAGCGGGGGGGCCAGGGATACGCAGTATTTT. Its translation is CASSYSSGGARDTQYF. J is TRBJ2-3 and V is TRBV6-6; 10 nucleotides line up with TRBD2. CDR3 length: 16 amino acids. V trimming: 0 bases; J trimming: 6 bases; junction bases outside the gene matches: 6. Germline V CDR1 and CDR2: MNHNY, SVGAGI (reference sequence).

J is TRBJ1-3 and V is TRBV11-2; TRBD1 agrees at 8 bases. Losses at the gene ends were 5 bases for V and 4 bases for J; bases not matched to a gene: 13. CDR1 and CDR2 (germline): SGHAT, FQNNGV. This CDR3 has 17 amino acids. DNA of the CDR3: TGTGCCAGCAGCGACCAACCCGGGACAGGAGTCGGAAACACCATATATTTT. As protein: CASSDQPGTGVGNTIYF.

The gene calls are TRBV4-3 and TRBJ2-3, with TRBD2 matching over 11 bases. Trimming removed 2 bases from V and 1 base from J; junction bases left unmatched: 2. Germline V gene sequence: CDR1 LGHNA, CDR2 YSLEER. There are 16 residues in the CDR3. The CDR3 here is CASSQTTSGGTDTQYF. The CDR3 DNA reads as TGCGCCAGCAGCCAAACGACTAGCGGGGGCACAGATACGCAGTATTTT.

V and J are TRBV19 and TRBJ1-6; 10 bases map to TRBD1. This CDR3 is 18 amino acids long. The V and J ends lost 3 bases and 8 bases, in that order; junction bases with no gene match: 13. In germline, CDR1 is LNHDA, CDR2 SQIVND (reference sequence). The CDR3 coding sequence is TGTGCCAGTAGTATCCGGGGGTCGACAGGGGGCGCAGATTCACCCCTCCACTTT. It yields the protein CASSIRGSTGGADSPLHF.

This chain links TRBV5-1 with TRBJ2-7; TRBD1 is a possible D gene (6 bases). The germline CDR1 and CDR2 sequences are SGHRS and YFSETQ. V lost 2 bases, J lost 6 bases, and 21 bases lay in between. The CDR3 is 16 residues long. In DNA form, the CDR3 reads TGCGCCAGCAGCTTATACCTCAGGGGAGAGGGGACCGAGCAGTACTTC. It yields the protein CASSLYLRGEGTEQYF.

The genes are TRBV14 and TRBJ2-1; D not resolved. V was pared by 0 bases and J by 4 bases, with 4 bases between. Germline V gene data show CDR1 as SGHDN and CDR2 as FVKESK. This CDR3 spans 13 amino acids. The CDR3 region is CASSQELYNEQFF. CDR3 DNA sequence: TGTGCCAGCAGCCAAGAGCTTTACAATGAGCAGTTCTTC.

This chain uses TRBV19 with TRBJ2-7; TRBD2 agrees at 7 bases. Germline CDR1 is LNHDA and CDR2 is SQIVND (reference sequence). This CDR3 has 17 amino acids. The ends lost 2 bases at V and 2 bases at J; junction bases unmatched: 12. In DNA form, the CDR3 reads TGTGCCAGTAGTATAAGGGGCATGGCTAGCGGCGCCTACGAGCAGTACTTC. The encoded protein is CASSIRGMASGAYEQYF. Looking up the rest from reference TRBV19 and TRBJ2-7 gives the full variable domain: DGGITQSPKYLFRKEGQNVTLSCEQNLNHDAMYWYRQDPGQGLRLIYYSQIVNDFQKGDIAEGYSVSREKKESFPLTVTSAQKNPTAFYLCASSIRGMASGAYEQYFGPGTRLTVT.

The rearrangement joins TRBV6-5 to TRBJ1-4; D gene uncertain. The V and J ends lost 2 bases and 8 bases respectively, with 15 bases between them. The CDR3 contains 15 residues. The germline V gene has CDR1 MNHEY and CDR2 SVGAGI. CDR3 protein: CASSYLGRVREKLFF. CDR3 DNA sequence: TGTGCCAGCAGTTACCTGGGGAGGGTTAGAGAAAAACTGTTTTTT.

The genes are TRBV27 and TRBJ1-2, with 7 bases that match TRBD1. V gave up 3 bases and J gave up 4 bases; unmatched junction bases: 2. This CDR3 comprises 13 residues. Germline lookup yields CDR1 MNHEY and CDR2 SMNVEV (reference sequence). This CDR3 is CASSLTGTYGYTF. The CDR3, as DNA: TGTGCCAGCAGTTTGACAGGGACCTATGGCTACACCTTC.

The V call is TRBV7-9, the J call TRBJ2-2; D remains unclear. The CDR3 covers 12 residues. CDR1 is SEHNR, CDR2 FQNEAQ, per germline (reference sequence). V was cut by 6 bases and J by 2 bases, with 4 bases left in between. This CDR3 reads CASSLNTGELFF. For the CDR3, the DNA is TGTGCCAGCAGTTTAAACACCGGGGAGCTGTTTTTT.

This clone has just one count. This rearrangement joins TRBV7-9 to TRBJ1-2; 7 bases match TRBD1. The V gene's germline CDR1 is SEHNR and CDR2 FQNEAQ (reference sequence). This CDR3 comprises 14 residues. V shed 3 bases, J shed 4 bases, and the junction held 5 bases outside the gene matches. DNA of the CDR3: TGTGCCAGCAGCTTTGACAGGGAGGGCTATGGCTACACCTTC. Protein sequence: CASSFDREGYGYTF.

CDR3 protein: CATGSSYNSPLHF. The CDR3 DNA is TGTGCCACCGGGAGCTCCTATAATTCACCCCTCCACTTT. The chain combines TRBV15 with TRBJ1-6; no reliable D call. The CDR3 covers 13 residues. Deletions cut 8 bases from V and 0 bases from J, with 5 bases between. Germline CDR1 and CDR2: LNHNV and YYDKDF (reference sequence).

The V and J genes are TRBV14 and TRBJ1-4, with D tentatively TRBD1 (6 bases). Trimming removed 0 bases at V and 7 bases at J, with 15 bases between. Germline-derived CDR1 and CDR2 are SGHDN and FVKESK. CDR3 length equals 16 residues. The CDR3 here is CASSQDQRGAREKLFF. CDR3 DNA: TGTGCCAGCAGCCAAGATCAAAGGGGGGCACGTGAAAAACTGTTTTTT.

The J gene is TRBJ2-3, the V gene TRBV5-1; 7 bases line up with TRBD1. The CDR3 consists of 16 residues. From germline, CDR1 is SGHRS and CDR2 YFSETQ. The trim removed 3 bases at V and 4 bases at J, leaving 11 bases unmatched. The CDR3 loop is CASSSGQTYGADTQYF. The CDR3 DNA follows: TGCGCCAGCAGCTCGGGACAGACTTATGGTGCAGATACGCAGTATTTT.

This chain joins TRBV28 and TRBJ2-7, with TRBD1 matching over 10 bases. The CDR3 totals 15 residues. V gave up 6 bases and J gave up 6 bases; unmatched junction bases: 11. Germline loops: CDR1 MDHEN, CDR2 SYDVKM. The CDR3 sequence is CASSRPGQGIVEQYF. The CDR3 DNA sequence: TGTGCCAGCAGCCGTCCGGGACAGGGGATTGTCGAGCAGTACTTC.

The chain is built from TRBV6-5 and TRBJ2-7; maybe TRBD1 (5 bases). This CDR3 is built from 15 residues. The V gene's germline CDR1 is MNHEY and CDR2 SVGAGI. V was clipped by 3 bases and J by 5 bases, with 17 bases between them. The DNA for the CDR3 is TGTGCCAGCAGTTATCAAGGGGCCCTCGACCACGAGCAGTACTTC. As protein: CASSYQGALDHEQYF.

The rearrangement uses TRBV27 and TRBJ1-2; perhaps TRBD1 as D (6 bases). Trimming left V 0 bases short and J 4 bases short, with 15 bases between. Germline CDR1 is MNHEY and CDR2 is SMNVEV (reference sequence). This CDR3 contains 16 residues. CDR3 amino acids: CASSLSATRGAYGYTF. Written as DNA, the CDR3 is TGTGCCAGCAGTTTATCGGCGACCAGGGGTGCCTATGGCTACACCTTC.

The CDR3 DNA reads TGTGCCAGCAGTTGGAGGGGTGACTATGGCTACACCTTC. It specifies CASSWRGDYGYTF. The rearrangement uses TRBV6-5 and TRBJ1-2, with a tentative D call TRBD1 (5 bases). CDR3 size: 13 residues. V shed 4 bases and J shed 3 bases, with 9 bases lying between them. CDR1 and CDR2 from the germline V gene are MNHEY and SVGAGI.

This CDR3 reads CASSSGGVSPLHF. CDR3 coding DNA: TGTGCCAGCAGCTCCGGAGGGGTATCACCCCTCCACTTT. V and J are TRBV5-6 and TRBJ1-6; D perhaps matches TRBD1 (5 bases). The CDR3 has 13 residues. Trimming removed 3 bases from V and 10 bases from J, with 11 bases in between. From germline, CDR1 is SGHDT and CDR2 YYEEEE.

The chain is built from TRBV9 and TRBJ2-2; the match to TRBD1 covers 10 bases. This CDR3 is built from 16 residues. Germline values: CDR1 SGDLS, CDR2 YYNGEE. With 3 bases clipped from V and 4 bases from J, the junction kept 6 bases outside the gene matches. The CDR3 DNA is TGTGCCAGCAGCGCGGAGGACAGGGGGTTCACCGGGGAGCTGTTTTTT. This codes for CASSAEDRGFTGELFF. Looking up the rest from reference TRBV9 and TRBJ2-2 gives the full variable domain: DSGVTQTPKHLITATGQRVTLRCSPRSGDLSVYWYQQSLDQGLQFLIQYYNGEERAKGNILERFSAQQFPDLHSELNLSSLELGDSALYFCASSAEDRGFTGELFFGEGSRLTVL.

This chain links TRBV30 with TRBJ1-5, with TRBD1 as a possible D gene (6 bases). The V gene's germline CDR1 is GTSNPN and CDR2 SVGIG (reference sequence). Trimming removed 0 bases from V and 1 base from J, with 10 bases in between. The CDR3 runs to 15 residues. CDR3 in amino acids: CAWSVVGASNQPQHF. Written as DNA, the CDR3 is TGTGCCTGGAGTGTAGTGGGGGCGAGCAATCAGCCCCAGCATTTT.

The chain is built from TRBV7-3 and TRBJ2-1, with D tentatively TRBD2 (6 bases). The CDR3 is made up of 12 amino acids. Trimming cost V 1 base and J 13 bases, with 11 bases left between them. Germline V lookup: CDR1 SGHTA, CDR2 FQGTGA. The CDR3 sequence is CASSLSGGDQFF. As DNA, the CDR3 is TGTGCCAGCAGCTTAAGCGGCGGGGACCAGTTCTTC. Based on the CDR3 plus reference TRBV7-3 and TRBJ2-1, the full variable domain is GAGVSQTPSNKVTEKGKYVELRCDPISGHTALYWYRQSLGQGPEFLIYFQGTGAADDSGLPNDRFFAVRPEGSVSTLKIQRTERGDSAVYLCASSLSGGDQFFGPGTRLTVL.

This chain connects TRBV5-1 to TRBJ1-5; D is perhaps TRBD1 (5 bases). In germline, CDR1 is SGHRS, CDR2 YFSETQ. V lost 0 bases and J lost 0, with 7 bases in between. The CDR3 consists of 15 residues. CDR3 bases: TGCGCCAGCAGCTTGGAGGGGCTTAGCAATCAGCCCCAGCATTTT. Amino acids: CASSLEGLSNQPQHF. The complete variable domain, with remaining parts taken from reference TRBV5-1 and TRBJ1-5, reads KAGVTQTPRYLIKTRGQQVTLSCSPISGHRSVSWYQQTPGQGLQFLFEYFSETQRNKGNFPGRFSGRQFSNSRSEMNVSTLELGDSALYLCASSLEGLSNQPQHFGDGTRLSIL.

The chain recombines TRBV12-5 with TRBJ2-7, with D maybe TRBD1 (5 bases). The CDR3 runs to 14 residues. With 3 bases removed from V and 6 bases from J, the gap between germline ends came to 15 bases. The germline CDR1 and CDR2 sequences are LGHNT and FRNRAP. Here the CDR3 reads CASGLVGELAEQYF. DNA of the CDR3: TGTGCTAGTGGTTTAGTAGGGGAATTGGCCGAGCAGTACTTC.

This chain uses TRBV21-1 with TRBJ1-3; TRBD1 reflects the table's D call only, with no check against the DNA. TRBV21-1 has pseudogene status. The length of the CDR3 is 19 residues. The CDR3 nucleotides read TGTGCCAGCAGCATCGCCGGGACAGGGGGTCAGGCTCTTATTGACACCATATATTTT. The encoded protein is CASSIAGTGGQALIDTIYF.

V is TRBV19 and J is TRBJ1-1; a possible D gene is TRBD1 (6 bases). Germline assignment: CDR1 LNHDA and CDR2 SQIVND (reference sequence). V was pared by 6 bases and J by 4 bases, with 15 bases between. The CDR3 covers 14 residues. CDR3 sequence: CASRAGVGSTEAFF. The CDR3 bases are TGTGCCAGTAGAGCAGGGGTGGGCAGCACTGAAGCTTTCTTT.

V usage is TRBV10-3 and J usage is TRBJ1-1; D not resolved. The CDR3 is made up of 16 amino acids. Germline CDR1 ENHRY, CDR2 SYGVKD. The V end lost 0 bases, the J end lost 0 bases, and 11 bases lay between the germline ends. CDR3 amino acids: CAISESPGTVNTEAFF. CDR3 DNA: TGTGCCATCAGTGAGTCCCCGGGAACGGTGAACACTGAAGCTTTCTTT.

This chain uses TRBV19 with TRBJ1-2; perhaps TRBD1 as D (6 bases). This CDR3 is built from 14 residues. Trimming pared 5 bases from V and 4 bases from J, leaving 14 bases between. Germline V lookup: CDR1 LNHDA, CDR2 SQIVND (reference sequence). In nucleotides, the CDR3 is TGTGCCAGTAGTCCTAAGGGGGTGGGCTATGGCTACACCTTC. It specifies CASSPKGVGYGYTF.

The chain recombines TRBV27 with TRBJ1-3; possible D gene TRBD1, 5 bases. Trimming removed 4 bases at V and 7 bases at J, with 11 bases between. The V gene's germline CDR1 is MNHEY and CDR2 SMNVEV (reference sequence). There are 13 residues in the CDR3. CDR3 amino acids: CASSSPEGNTIYF. As DNA, the CDR3 is TGTGCCAGCAGTTCCCCCGAGGGGAACACCATATATTTT.

The sample holds one count of this clone. The rearrangement uses TRBV10-3 and TRBJ1-5; D may be TRBD1 (5 bases). Germline V gene lookup returns CDR1 ENHRY and CDR2 SYGVKD. CDR3 size: 15 residues. V lost 0 bases and J lost 3, with 9 bases in between. The CDR3 spells CAISESEGYNQPQHF. The CDR3 DNA follows: TGTGCCATCAGTGAGTCAGAGGGGTACAATCAGCCCCAGCATTTT.